This passage covers 15 T cell receptor beta chains from one sample sequenced in a study of shared clonotypes between healthy human individuals. TCRdb keeps only in-frame clones here, not all; method: immunoSEQ multiplex PCR. Of over a million clones listed, about 84% are singletons. The sample taken for sequencing was memory CD4+ T cells from PBMCs. Indicated subset: CD45RA-negative fraction. All receptors come from a man between 18 and 35 years old in good health. Some clones in this sample may be carry-over from other donors' samples.

This clone was detected once. The rearrangement links TRBV28 to TRBJ2-7; the D is unclear. Trimming removed 2 bases at V and 4 bases at J, with 9 bases between. Germline V CDR1 and CDR2: MDHEN, SYDVKM. The CDR3 consists of 13 residues. The CDR3 loop reads CASSLPRRYEQYF. The DNA of the CDR3 is TGTGCCAGCAGTTTACCCCGGCGTTACGAGCAGTACTTC.

This clone came up once. The chain joins TRBV5-6 to TRBJ2-4; no clear D gene. The CDR3 has 12 amino acids. Trimming took 1 base from V and 7 from J, leaving 6 bases between them. Germline V gene data show CDR1 as SGHDT and CDR2 as YYEEEE. CDR3 residues: CASSLWKNIQYF. The CDR3 DNA follows: TGTGCCAGCAGCTTGTGGAAGAACATTCAGTACTTC.

The V and J genes are TRBV5-1 and TRBJ1-4; 8 bases fit TRBD1. CDR1 and CDR2 from the germline V gene are SGHRS and YFSETQ. This CDR3 contains 14 residues. Trimming removed 3 bases from V and 5 bases from J; junction bases left unmatched: 3. The CDR3 DNA reads as TGCGCCAGCAGCTGGGGGACAGGCAATGAAAAACTGTTTTTT. Translation: CASSWGTGNEKLFF.

The V call is TRBV7-9, the J call TRBJ1-1, with 11 bases aligning to TRBD1. The CDR3 loop spans 16 amino acids. Per germline, CDR1 SEHNR and CDR2 FQNEAQ (reference sequence). J lost 4 bases, V lost 5 bases, and 9 bases had no gene match. The CDR3 sequence: CASSRDRGGVFTEAFF. As DNA, the CDR3 is TGTGCCAGCAGCAGGGACAGGGGGGGAGTTTTCACTGAAGCTTTCTTT.

The chain recombines TRBV11-1 with TRBJ2-2; 7 bases fit TRBD2. The V gene end was trimmed by 0 bases and the J gene end by 6 bases; junction bases not matched to a gene: 4. CDR3 size: 15 residues. Looked up from germline, CDR1 is SGHAT and CDR2 is FQDESV (reference sequence). The CDR3, as DNA: TGTGCCAGCAGCTTAGCGATAAGCGGGGCCGGGGAGCTGTTTTTT. Translated, it gives CASSLAISGAGELFF.

V gene TRBV19 combines with J gene TRBJ2-7; 9 nucleotides agree with TRBD1. Unmatched junction bases numbered 11, after V lost 5 bases and J lost 6 bases. The germline V gene encodes CDR1 LNHDA and CDR2 SQIVND (reference sequence). This CDR3 region has 15 residues. CDR3 residues: CASSPPGTGSAEQYF. CDR3 DNA: TGTGCCAGTAGTCCCCCCGGGACAGGGTCAGCCGAGCAGTACTTC. The whole variable domain, remainder taken from reference TRBV19 and TRBJ2-7, is DGGITQSPKYLFRKEGQNVTLSCEQNLNHDAMYWYRQDPGQGLRLIYYSQIVNDFQKGDIAEGYSVSREKKESFPLTVTSAQKNPTAFYLCASSPPGTGSAEQYFGPGTRLTVT.

J is TRBJ2-3 and V is TRBV7-2; 9 positions agree with TRBD2. Germline CDR1 and CDR2: SGHTA and FQGNSA. The CDR3 has 16 residues. With 3 bases clipped from V and 6 bases from J, the junction kept 10 bases outside the gene matches. CDR3 DNA: TGTGCCAGCAGCTTCATGCTAGCGGGGCACTGGGATACGCAGTATTTT. Its translation is CASSFMLAGHWDTQYF.

On this clone: The same CDR3 can be traced to other DNA sequences in this sample. The chain employs TRBV18 and TRBJ2-7; 11 positions agree with TRBD2. Trimming removed 6 bases from V and 1 base from J; junction bases left unmatched: 5. Germline V gene data show CDR1 as KGHSH and CDR2 as LQKENI. There are 15 residues in the CDR3. The CDR3 coding sequence is TGTGCCAGCTCCCCCACTAGCGGGAGTTCCTACGAGCAGTACTTC. This encodes CASSPTSGSSYEQYF.

The chain uses TRBV28 and TRBJ2-7; D remains ambiguous. From germline, CDR1 is MDHEN and CDR2 SYDVKM. CDR3 length: 14 amino acids. Trimming took 5 bases from V and 5 from J, leaving 16 bases between them. The CDR3 loop is CASSGPLGSHEQYF. The CDR3 DNA follows: TGTGCCAGCAGTGGGCCTCTGGGGTCCCACGAGCAGTACTTC. Full variable domain (outside the CDR3, taken from reference TRBV28 and TRBJ2-7): DVKVTQSSRYLVKRTGEKVFLECVQDMDHENMFWYRQDPGLGLRLIYFSYDVKMKEKGDIPEGYSVSREKKERFSLILESASTNQTSMYLCASSGPLGSHEQYFGPGTRLTVT.

The chain carries TRBV2 and TRBJ2-2, with D perhaps being TRBD1 or TRBD2 (5 bases each). The ends were cut back, 6 bases at V and 6 bases at J, with 17 bases in the middle. Germline CDR1 and CDR2: SNHLY and FYNNEI. The CDR3 contains 15 residues. The CDR3 coding sequence is TGTGCCAGCAGAGGGACGACTGGGAGAGCCGGGGAGCTGTTTTTT. Translation: CASRGTTGRAGELFF. The whole variable domain, filled in from reference TRBV2 and TRBJ2-2, reads EPEVTQTPSHQVTQMGQEVILRCVPISNHLYFYWYRQILGQKVEFLVSFYNNEISEKSEIFDDQFSVERPDGSNFTLKIRSTKLEDSAMYFCASRGTTGRAGELFFGEGSRLTVL.

This chain uses TRBV7-9 with TRBJ2-3, with D unresolved. The germline V gene has CDR1 SEHNR and CDR2 FQNEAQ (reference sequence). Trimming pared 5 bases from V and 3 bases from J, leaving 15 bases between. This CDR3 is 15 amino acids long. CDR3 sequence: CASSRQMYPTDTQYF. CDR3 nucleotides: TGTGCCAGCAGCCGCCAAATGTACCCTACAGATACGCAGTATTTT.

The V call is TRBV14, the J call TRBJ2-1; TRBD2 might be the D (5 bases). The CDR3 is 15 residues long. V lost 2 bases and J 5 bases, leaving 13 bases between the germline ends. CDR1 and CDR2 (germline): SGHDN, FVKESK. This CDR3 reads CASSQRASLNNEQFF. The CDR3 nucleotides read TGTGCCAGCAGCCAAAGGGCTAGCCTGAACAATGAGCAGTTCTTC.

This clone was counted a single time. The rearrangement uses TRBV6-5 and TRBJ2-3, with 9 nucleotides matching TRBD1. The CDR3 sequence is 15 residues long. Germline lookup yields CDR1 MNHEY and CDR2 SVGAGI. The J segment lost 6 bases and the V segment lost 2 bases, leaving 6 bases of the junction unmatched. The CDR3 here is CASSYRTGVRDTQYF. DNA of the CDR3: TGTGCCAGCAGTTACCGGACAGGGGTTAGGGATACGCAGTATTTT.

The chain has TRBV2 and TRBJ2-1, with 7 bases matching TRBD2. V was clipped by 7 bases and J by 5 bases; unmatched bases: 5. The CDR3 has 13 residues. Germline-derived CDR1 and CDR2 are SNHLY and FYNNEI. CDR3 nucleotides: TGTGCCAGCATGCTAGCGGAAAACAATGAGCAGTTCTTC. Encoded protein: CASMLAENNEQFF.

The V gene is TRBV6-5, the J gene TRBJ1-4; 10 nucleotides line up with TRBD1. Germline V CDR1 and CDR2: MNHEY, SVGAGI. The J segment lost 7 bases and the V segment lost 6 bases, leaving 5 bases of the junction unmatched. CDR3 size: 14 residues. As DNA, the CDR3 is TGTGCCAGCAGAGGGGACAGGGGTACTGAAAAACTGTTTTTT. Residues: CASRGDRGTEKLFF.